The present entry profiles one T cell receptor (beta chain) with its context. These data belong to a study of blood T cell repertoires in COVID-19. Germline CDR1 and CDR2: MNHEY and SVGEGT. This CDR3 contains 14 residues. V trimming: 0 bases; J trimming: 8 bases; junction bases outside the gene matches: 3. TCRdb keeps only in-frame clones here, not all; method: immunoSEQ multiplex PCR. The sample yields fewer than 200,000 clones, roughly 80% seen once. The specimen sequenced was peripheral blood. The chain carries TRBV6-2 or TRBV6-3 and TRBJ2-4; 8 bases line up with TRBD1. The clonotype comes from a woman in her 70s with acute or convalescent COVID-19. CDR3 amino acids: CASSYSQGADIQYF. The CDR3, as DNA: TGTGCCAGCAGTTACTCTCAGGGGGCGGACATTCAGTACTTC.